This note documents a single TCR beta chain sequence. The sample comes from a study of technical replicates of blood from a handful of donors. Measured with immunoSEQ multiplex PCR; TCRdb has only the in-frame clones, and not every one. Of tens of thousands of clones in the sample, 85% to 90% were seen once. V lost 1 base and J lost 1; bases outside the gene matches: 2. The CDR3 sequence is 15 residues long. CDR1 SGHTA and CDR2 FQGNSA come from the germline V gene. The sample comprised PBMCs. The chain has TRBV7-2 and TRBJ2-5; 8 positions match TRBD2. The clonotype originates from a human donor in good health. Some clones in this sample may be carry-over from other donors' samples. CDR3 loop: CASSLDAGGQETQYF. The CDR3 nucleotides are TGTGCCAGCAGCTTAGATGCGGGGGGCCAAGAGACCCAGTACTTC.